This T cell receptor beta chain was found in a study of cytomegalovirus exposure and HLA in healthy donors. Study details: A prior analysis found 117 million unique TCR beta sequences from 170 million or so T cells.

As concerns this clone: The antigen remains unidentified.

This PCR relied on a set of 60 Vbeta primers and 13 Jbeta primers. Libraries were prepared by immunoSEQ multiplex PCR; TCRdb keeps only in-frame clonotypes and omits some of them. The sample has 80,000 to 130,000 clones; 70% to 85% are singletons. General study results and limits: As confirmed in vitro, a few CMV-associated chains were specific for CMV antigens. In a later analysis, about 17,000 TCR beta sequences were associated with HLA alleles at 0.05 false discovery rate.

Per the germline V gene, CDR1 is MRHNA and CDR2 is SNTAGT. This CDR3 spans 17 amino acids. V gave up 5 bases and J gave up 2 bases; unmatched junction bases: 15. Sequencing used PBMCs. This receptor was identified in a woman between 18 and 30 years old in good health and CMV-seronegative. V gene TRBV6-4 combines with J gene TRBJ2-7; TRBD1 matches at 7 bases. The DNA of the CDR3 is TGTGCCAGCAGTTTTACCTCGGGACAGTCACCCGCCTACGAGCAGTACTTC. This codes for CASSFTSGQSPAYEQYF.